This TCR beta chain was sequenced during a study of radiation and T cells in renal cell carcinoma. This clone was detected only once. The germline V gene has CDR1 SGHTA and CDR2 FQGTGA. V gave up 5 bases and J gave up 5 bases; unmatched junction bases: 8. CDR3 length: 15 amino acids. As to treatment: treatment-naive control, cytoreductive nephrectomy. Control tumors came from treatment-naive patients without prior radiation. The repertoire was sequenced with immunoSEQ multiplex PCR; TCRdb's copy has only in-frame clones and lacks some. The profile shows 13,000 to 15,000 clones, around 57% of them singletons.

The sequence derives from a man aged 50 to 59 with renal cell carcinoma. The chain recombines TRBV7-3 with TRBJ2-4; TRBD1 aligns across 8 bases. The material sequenced was tumor tissue, taken from a patient whose treatment was nephrectomy without radiotherapy. The CDR3 DNA sequence: TGTGCCAGCAGCGAAACGACAGGGGCGGAAAACATTCAGTACTTC. It encodes CASSETTGAENIQYF.